The T cell receptor beta chain under discussion was sequenced for a study of blood T cell repertoires in COVID-19. Study summary: The samples span acute and convalescent COVID-19 from the United States, Italy and Spain. Sample material is recorded as cDNA or gDNA derived from T cells, B-cell-depleted T cells, or PBMCs.

The J segment lost 0 bases and the V segment lost 3 bases, leaving 12 bases of the junction unmatched. Germline V lookup: CDR1 SGHRS, CDR2 YFSETQ. The CDR3 is 18 amino acids. Source study methods: Counts of nucleated cells, estimated from reference gene primer amplification, were obtained. Produced via immunoSEQ multiplex PCR; TCRdb's table is partial and in-frame only. That table gives V, J and clone size, and the DNA gave D and trimming. This sample has about 210,000 clones; 65% to 90% occur once, and the top ten carry about 2.5%. The clonotype comes from a woman between 65 and 79 years old with COVID-19, enrolled during active disease. Input material: peripheral blood. The V and J genes are TRBV5-1 and TRBJ1-3; 7 nucleotides agree with TRBD1. The chain's CDR3 is CASSSAGQDPISGNTIYF. CDR3 sequence (DNA): TGCGCCAGCAGCTCCGCCGGACAGGACCCAATCTCTGGAAACACCATATATTTT.